A selection of T cell receptor beta chains follows, all from one sample in a study of blood T cell repertoires in COVID-19. Generated by immunoSEQ multiplex PCR, the TCRdb table keeps only in-frame clones and is missing some. There are about 41,000 clones in the sample; around four fifths occur only once, and approximately 44% lies in the top ten. The sample was peripheral blood. These receptors originate from an elderly woman with active or convalescent COVID-19. The CDR3 runs from the conserved cysteine through the conserved F or W. Each record gives: V gene, D gene, J gene, clone size, CDR3 protein, CDR3 DNA. The D gene is left open where the match is weak. The size of a clone is reported for some rows only, either as once, few or many, or as a class for expanded clones.

TRBV5-4	-	TRBJ1-2	-	CASSLAGTDYGYTF	TGTGCCAGCAGCTTGGCCGGGACTGATTATGGCTACACCTTC
TRBV5-1	-	TRBJ2-1	-	CASSLGSRSAEQFF	TGCGCCAGCAGCTTGGGGTCGAGATCCGCTGAGCAGTTCTTC
TRBV19	TRBD1	TRBJ1-5	-	CASGRTGVNQPQHF	TGTGCCAGTGGCCGGACAGGGGTTAATCAGCCCCAGCATTTT
TRBV5-1	TRBD2	TRBJ2-5	-	CASSLEGLEVETQYF	TGCGCCAGCAGCTTGGAGGGACTAGAGGTCGAGACCCAGTACTTC
TRBV7-8	TRBD1	TRBJ2-2	-	CASRLTGGNTGELFF	TGTGCCAGCAGATTGACAGGGGGTAACACCGGGGAGCTGTTTTTT
TRBV12-3/TRBV12-4	TRBD1	TRBJ1-2	-	CASSKQGSGYTF	TGTGCCAGCAGTAAACAGGGGTCCGGCTACACCTTC
TRBV19	-	TRBJ2-4	-	CASTRAGLENIQYF	TGTGCCAGTACCCGGGCAGGGTTGGAAAACATTCAGTACTTC
TRBV7-2	-	TRBJ2-7	-	CASSPGGIRSSYEQYF	TGTGCCAGCAGCCCCGGGGGTATTCGGAGCTCCTACGAGCAGTACTTC
TRBV5-1	-	TRBJ1-4	-	CASSLDAGRNEKLFF	TGCGCCAGCAGCTTGGACGCAGGGCGCAATGAAAAACTGTTTTTT
TRBV10-3	-	TRBJ1-1	once	CAIRLRTDAEAFF	TGTGCCATCAGACTGCGTACAGACGCTGAAGCTTTCTTT
TRBV27	-	TRBJ2-5	-	CASSFIDTYQETQYF	TGTGCCAGCAGTTTCATTGACACCTACCAAGAGACCCAGTACTTC
TRBV5-6	TRBD1	TRBJ1-1	-	CASSGGWGRDSEAFF	TGTGCCAGCAGCGGAGGGTGGGGTCGGGACAGCGAAGCTTTCTTT
TRBV28	-	TRBJ2-7	-	CASSLAGRSYEQYF	TGTGCCAGCAGTTTAGCGGGGCGATCCTACGAGCAGTACTTC